This T cell receptor beta chain was sequenced during a study of PD-1 blockade in classical Hodgkin lymphoma. Following autologous stem cell transplantation, relapse occurred in every patient, and exposure to brentuximab vedotin varied. Best overall response was complete response, partial response or progressive disease in these relapsed/refractory classical Hodgkin lymphoma patients. Study results and limitations: Researchers reported that CD4+ TCR diversity, though not CD8+, rose significantly by C4D1. Newly diagnosed patients and complete responders had comparable diversity at baseline. Patients who began taking nivolumab under 1 year after ASCT were left out.

Remarks on this clone: Antigen: not known.

Sequencing was performed with immunoSEQ multiplex PCR; in TCRdb, only in-frame clones are kept and a portion is missing. The data contain more than 140,000 clones, around 84% of them singletons. CDR3 length: 16 residues. CDR1 and CDR2 (germline): MRHNA, SNTAGT. Trimming took off 5 bases at V and 6 bases at J, with 23 bases between the two ends. This clonotype originated in a human donor with classical Hodgkin lymphoma. The rearrangement links TRBV6-4 to TRBJ2-7, with D maybe TRBD2 (6 bases). The source material was peripheral blood mononuclear cells (PBMCs), sampled before the second cycle of nivolumab. CDR3 loop: CASSYPLGGGVSEQYF. In DNA, the CDR3 is TGTGCCAGCAGTTACCCGTTGGGGGGTGGTGTTAGCGAGCAGTACTTC.